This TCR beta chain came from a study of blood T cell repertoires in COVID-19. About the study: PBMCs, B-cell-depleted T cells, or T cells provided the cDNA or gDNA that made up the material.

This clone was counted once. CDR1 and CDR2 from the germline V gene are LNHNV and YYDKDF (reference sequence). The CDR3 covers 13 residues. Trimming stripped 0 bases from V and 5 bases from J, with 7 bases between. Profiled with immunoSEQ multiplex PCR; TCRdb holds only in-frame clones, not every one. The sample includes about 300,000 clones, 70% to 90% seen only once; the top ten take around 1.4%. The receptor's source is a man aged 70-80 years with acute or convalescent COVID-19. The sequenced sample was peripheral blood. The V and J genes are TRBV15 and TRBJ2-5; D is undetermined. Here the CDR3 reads CATSRDNAETQYF. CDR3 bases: TGTGCCACCAGCAGAGACAACGCGGAGACCCAGTACTTC. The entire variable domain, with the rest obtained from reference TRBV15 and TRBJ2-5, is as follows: DAMVIQNPRYQVTQFGKPVTLSCSQTLNHNVMYWYQQKSSQAPKLLFHYYDKDFNNEADTPDNFQSRRPNTSFCFLDIRSPGLGDTAMYLCATSRDNAETQYFGPGTRLLVL.